Below, 26 T cell receptor beta chains from the same sample are listed, as sequenced in a study of T cell changes during pregnancy in multiple sclerosis. The assay was immunoSEQ multiplex PCR, and TCRdb's table has in-frame clones only and misses some. The repertoire holds 40,000 to 60,000 clones, 92% seen once, with 0.5% in the top ten. This sample comprised CD4+ T cells from peripheral blood mononuclear cells, obtained in the third trimester of pregnancy. The source is a female donor with multiple sclerosis, enrolled in a pregnancy study.

This chain uses TRBV5-1 with TRBJ2-3; D remains unclear. The germline V and J ends were trimmed by 0 bases and 6 bases, with 8 bases remaining between them. The V gene's germline CDR1 is SGHRS and CDR2 YFSETQ. This CDR3 has 13 amino acids. The CDR3 region is CASSLVSVDTQYF. The CDR3, as DNA: TGCGCCAGCAGCTTGGTGTCAGTCGATACGCAGTATTTT.

The rearrangement uses TRBV4-1 and TRBJ2-1; possibly TRBD1 for D (5 bases). The CDR3 sequence is 14 residues long. V lost 0 bases and J lost 11, with 14 bases in between. CDR1 is MGHRA, CDR2 YSYEKL, per germline. The CDR3 DNA follows: TGCGCCAGCAGCCAAGATCAGAAGGGGAAGAAGCAGTTCTTC. Translation: CASSQDQKGKKQFF.

The J gene is TRBJ2-5, the V gene TRBV19; 10 bases line up with TRBD1. The germline V gene has CDR1 LNHDA and CDR2 SQIVND (reference sequence). Germline trimming cut 6 bases from V and 4 bases from J; bases unmatched to any gene: 11. There are 16 residues in the CDR3. The CDR3 loop reads CASRARTGGKGETQYF. CDR3 coding DNA: TGTGCCAGTAGAGCCCGGACAGGGGGTAAAGGAGAGACCCAGTACTTC.

The chain recombines TRBV15 with TRBJ2-5; 9 bases match TRBD2. J lost 5 bases, V lost 0 bases, and 7 bases had no gene match. Germline V gives CDR1 LNHNV, CDR2 YYDKDF (reference sequence). The CDR3 loop spans 16 amino acids. CDR3 in DNA: TGTGCCACCAGCAGAGAAGGGGGCCTAGCGGGGGAGACCCAGTACTTC. Protein sequence: CATSREGGLAGETQYF.

Concerning this clone: At one end the junction does not follow the germline gene, possibly because of a read error. This same CDR3 is encoded by further DNA sequences in the sample. V usage is TRBV5-6 and J usage is TRBJ1-5; 7 positions match TRBD1. Germline V gene sequence: CDR1 SGHDT, CDR2 YYEEEE. This CDR3 has 14 amino acids. The CDR3 nucleotides are TGTGCTAGCAGCCAGGGACAGAGCAATCAGCCCCAGCATTTT. It is translated as CASSQGQSNQPQHF.

This clone has just one count. This chain uses TRBV30 with TRBJ1-3; 7 nucleotides align to TRBD1. The CDR3 covers 12 residues. The germline gives CDR1 GTSNPN, CDR2 SVGIG (reference sequence). Unmatched junction bases numbered 4, after V lost 7 bases and J lost 4 bases. CDR3: CAYRGSGNTIYF. CDR3 bases: TGTGCCTACAGGGGATCGGGAAACACCATATATTTT.

This clone was recorded once. This chain uses TRBV27 with TRBJ1-2; TRBD1 aligns across 8 bases. V shed 6 bases and J 5 bases; nucleotides not matched to a gene: 5. The CDR3 contains 13 residues. Germline V lookup: CDR1 MNHEY, CDR2 SMNVEV (reference sequence). The CDR3 DNA reads TGTGCCAGCAGGGGACAGGAGAGATATGGCTACACCTTC. As protein: CASRGQERYGYTF.

The chain recombines TRBV15 with TRBJ2-2; 8 bases align to TRBD2. CDR3 length equals 15 residues. Germline lookup yields CDR1 LNHNV and CDR2 YYDKDF (reference sequence). J was trimmed by 5 bases and V by 4 bases; bases with no gene match: 6. The CDR3 sequence: CATSKGLVETGELFF. The CDR3 nucleotides read TGTGCCACCAGCAAGGGACTAGTGGAAACCGGGGAGCTGTTTTTT.

CDR3 nucleotides: TGTGCCAGCCAGTCAAATTCGGGGGGGTTCAATGAGCAGTTCTTC. Protein: CASQSNSGGFNEQFF. The genes are TRBV18 and TRBJ2-1, with 8 bases identical to TRBD2. The V gene's germline CDR1 is KGHSH and CDR2 LQKENI. J lost 6 bases, V lost 8 bases, and 12 bases had no gene match. The CDR3 sequence is 15 residues long. The variable domain in full, with the rest retrieved from reference TRBV18 and TRBJ2-1, is NAGVMQNPRHLVRRRGQEARLRCSPMKGHSHVYWYRQLPEEGLKFMVYLQKENIIDESGMPKERFSAEFPKEGPSILRIQQVVRGDSAAYFCASQSNSGGFNEQFFGPGTRLTVL.

J is TRBJ2-6 and V is TRBV6-1; no clear D. CDR3 size: 16 residues. The germline V and J ends were trimmed by 2 bases and 0 bases, with 8 bases remaining between them. Germline V gene lookup returns CDR1 MNHNS and CDR2 SASEGT. The DNA of the CDR3 is TGTGCCAGCAGTGAAAAGAGATACTCTGGGGCCAACGTCCTGACTTTC. Its protein product is CASSEKRYSGANVLTF.

The chain combines TRBV14 with TRBJ2-3; 9 bases line up with TRBD2. The V gene's germline CDR1 is SGHDN and CDR2 FVKESK. V dropped 3 bases and J dropped 7; count of bases not matched to a gene: 8. The CDR3 runs 15 residues. The CDR3 DNA reads TGTGCCAGCAGCCATGTAGCGGGGGCATCAAATACGCAGTATTTT. Translating it yields CASSHVAGASNTQYF. Variable domain in full (rest from reference TRBV14 and TRBJ2-3): EAGVTQFPSHSVIEKGQTVTLRCDPISGHDNLYWYRRVMGKEIKFLLHFVKESKQDESGMPNNRFLAERTGGTYSTLKVQPAELEDSGVYFCASSHVAGASNTQYFGPGTRLTVL.

CDR3 nucleotide sequence: TGTGCCAGCAGCTTGACAGGGGGAGTGGATGGCTACACCTTC. This codes for CASSLTGGVDGYTF. This chain joins TRBV7-9 and TRBJ1-2; TRBD1 matches 9 bases. The CDR3 runs 14 residues. The V segment lost 3 bases and the J segment 6 bases; nucleotides outside the gene matches: 5. Germline CDR1 reads SEHNR; CDR2 reads FQNEAQ (reference sequence).

This clone was counted a single time. The rearrangement links TRBV5-6 to TRBJ1-3, with unresolved D. This CDR3 region has 14 residues. V was shortened by 2 bases and J by 0 bases, with 6 bases between the two germline ends. Germline lookup yields CDR1 SGHDT and CDR2 YYEEEE. CDR3 in DNA: TGTGCCAGCAGCTTCGCGAGCTCTGGAAACACCATATATTTT. Its protein is CASSFASSGNTIYF.

The rearrangement joins TRBV19 to TRBJ1-1, with D possibly TRBD1 on 5 matching bases. There are 11 residues in the CDR3. The V end was cut by 10 bases, the J end by 6 bases, with 12 bases between. Per the germline V gene, CDR1 is LNHDA and CDR2 is SQIVND (reference sequence). CDR3 bases: TGTGCCACTACGGGGGAAGCTGAAGCTTTCTTT. It translates to CATTGEAEAFF.

The chain is built from TRBV7-2 and TRBJ1-6, with 9 bases identical to TRBD1. Germline trimming cut 4 bases from V and 4 bases from J; bases unmatched to any gene: 8. Germline loops: CDR1 SGHTA, CDR2 FQGNSA. The CDR3 is 17 amino acids. CDR3 nucleotides: TGTGCCAGCAGCTCCACAGGGGGCGCGGGGTATAATTCACCCCTCCACTTT. Amino acid sequence: CASSSTGGAGYNSPLHF.

The V call is TRBV14, the J call TRBJ1-1; tentative D call: TRBD1 (5 bases). This CDR3 has 14 amino acids. The V end was cut by 1 base, the J end by 5 bases, with 11 bases between. Germline assignment: CDR1 SGHDN and CDR2 FVKESK. The CDR3 DNA reads TGTGCCAGCAGCCAAGTAGGTCGGGGGACTGAAGCTTTCTTT. Encoded protein: CASSQVGRGTEAFF.

The rearrangement uses TRBV30 and TRBJ2-6; D remains ambiguous. CDR1 GTSNPN and CDR2 SVGIG come from the germline V gene (reference sequence). Between the trimmed V and J ends, which lost 4 bases and 0 bases, there was a span of 10 bases. The CDR3 runs 15 residues. The CDR3 sequence is CAWNRHLSGANVLTF. The DNA of the CDR3 is TGTGCCTGGAACAGACATCTCTCTGGGGCCAACGTCCTGACTTTC.

Written as DNA, the CDR3 is TGTGCCAGCAGTGTCCGACAGGGCACCAGCTCTGGGGCCAACGTCCTGACTTTC. Protein sequence: CASSVRQGTSSGANVLTF. V usage is TRBV6-1 and J usage is TRBJ2-6; TRBD1 matches 7 bases. The CDR3 runs to 18 residues. Germline-derived CDR1 and CDR2 are MNHNS and SASEGT. J gave up 0 bases and V 4 bases, and 9 bases lay outside the gene matches.

There are a few counts of this clone. This chain uses TRBV2 with TRBJ2-5, with D uncertain. The CDR3 has 10 amino acids. V was cut by 4 bases and J by 7 bases, with 4 bases left in between. CDR1 SNHLY and CDR2 FYNNEI come from the germline V gene. CDR3 protein: CASSGVTQYF. CDR3 sequence (DNA): TGTGCCAGCAGTGGCGTGACCCAGTACTTC. The complete variable domain, with remaining parts taken from reference TRBV2 and TRBJ2-5, reads EPEVTQTPSHQVTQMGQEVILRCVPISNHLYFYWYRQILGQKVEFLVSFYNNEISEKSEIFDDQFSVERPDGSNFTLKIRSTKLEDSAMYFCASSGVTQYFGPGTRLLVL.

The chain employs TRBV4-1 and TRBJ2-5; D not certain. Trimming left V 0 bases short and J 5 bases short, with 16 bases between. Germline V gene lookup returns CDR1 MGHRA and CDR2 YSYEKL. The CDR3 runs to 16 residues. This CDR3 is CASSQDIEALTETQYF. The DNA of the CDR3 is TGCGCCAGCAGCCAAGATATCGAGGCCCTGACGGAGACCCAGTACTTC.

The chain combines TRBV9 with TRBJ1-1; possible D gene TRBD1, 5 bases. Germline CDR1 is SGDLS and CDR2 is YYNGEE. The CDR3 extends over 15 amino acids. V was shortened by 4 bases and J by 4 bases, with 17 bases between the two germline ends. CDR3: CASSPRAGGPTEAFF. Here the CDR3 DNA reads TGTGCCAGCAGCCCCCGTGCGGGGGGACCCACTGAAGCTTTCTTT.

This clone has a handful of counts. CDR3: CASSGSQTTYGYTF. DNA for the CDR3: TGTGCCAGCAGTGGTTCCCAGACTACCTATGGCTACACCTTC. The chain uses TRBV6-5 and TRBJ1-2, with unresolved D. Germline-derived CDR1 and CDR2 are MNHEY and SVGAGI. CDR3 size: 14 residues. The V gene lost 5 bases and the J gene lost 4 bases, with 14 bases spanning the gap.

This rearrangement joins TRBV7-9 to TRBJ1-4, with D unresolved. V was cut by 5 bases and J by 4 bases, with 11 bases left in between. Germline CDR1 SEHNR, CDR2 FQNEAQ (reference sequence). The CDR3 has 14 residues. For the CDR3, the DNA is TGTGCCAGCAGCGTTTGGCGGGATAATGAAAAACTGTTTTTT. Its protein is CASSVWRDNEKLFF.

In this sample, this clone turned up once. It is unclear where the CDR3 begins or ends on the DNA, so no DNA is shown, and the CDR3 is as TCRdb lists it. This rearrangement joins TRBV21-1 to TRBJ2-5; the table gives TRBD2 as D, unverified against the DNA. TRBV21-1 is an annotated pseudogene. Including both end residues, the CDR3 is 21 amino acids long. The CDR3 is CASSKGKPFGSGTSKRKTQYF.

V gene TRBV11-2 combines with J gene TRBJ2-7; D possibly corresponds to TRBD1 (6 bases). Germline V gives CDR1 SGHAT, CDR2 FQNNGV. V shed 1 base and J shed 5 bases, with 15 bases lying between them. The CDR3 totals 15 residues. The CDR3 DNA reads as TGTGCCAGCAGCTTAGTGGGCGCAGGGGCCGACGAGCAGTACTTC. It translates to CASSLVGAGADEQYF. The whole variable domain, remainder taken from reference TRBV11-2 and TRBJ2-7, is EAGVAQSPRYKIIEKRQSVAFWCNPISGHATLYWYQQILGQGPKLLIQFQNNGVVDDSQLPKDRFSAERLKGVDSTLKIQPAKLEDSAVYLCASSLVGAGADEQYFGPGTRLTVT.

The V call is TRBV7-9, the J call TRBJ1-2; possible D gene TRBD1, 5 bases. The CDR3 totals 13 residues. Trimming left V 6 bases short and J 4 bases short, with 12 bases between. Germline assignment: CDR1 SEHNR and CDR2 FQNEAQ (reference sequence). This chain's CDR3 is CASSDSTIYGYTF. The DNA for the CDR3 is TGTGCCAGCAGTGACAGTACCATCTATGGCTACACCTTC.